The entry below gives a single TCR beta chain sequence along with its context. The table lists this clonotype with a few counts. The antigen it recognizes is unknown. Qualities for individual bases were not recorded, and no much larger clone is one base off. The record originates from a study of HIV-infected patients and healthy controls (dated by TCRdb to the mid-2010s). In terms of the full investigation: After three months of therapy, CD4 counts in about 90% of the 16 patients increased to a modest but significant degree while remaining below normal ranges. The question the study tested was whether immune perturbation and reconstitution could be captured by deep TCR repertoire sequencing of small blood samples from HIV patients. The CD4:CD8 ratio rose slightly, whereas CD8 counts showed no consistent shift during early therapy. Patients exhibited no overall T-cell lymphocytopenia, and total CDR3 counts per chain were not significantly different from those of controls. Viral load fell below detection in most of the 16 patients by the second bleed and in all patients following a further year of therapy. The research as a whole found: Mean usage differed significantly between HIV-infected patients and controls for eight alpha and eight beta V genes. The dynamics of distinct T-cell subpopulations could not be separated, and sequencing depth was restricted, because whole blood was used. The study did not determine donor HLA types. During therapy, a significant decrease in frequency was seen for HIV-associated CDR3s, whereas no significant change was found for CMV-associated CDR3s, although most of them became more frequent. HIV-infected repertoires had significantly higher mean Gini indices than controls, possibly reflecting oligoclonality. Roughly threefold more distinct CDR3s and higher Shannon diversity were observed in healthy control repertoires than in untreated HIV+ repertoires. Slight age and sex profile differences between the study cohorts did not explain the observed diversity differences. MAIT cell alpha-chain CDR3s were found at high frequency in healthy controls but were severely depleted in HIV+ repertoires. Comparisons were complicated by unequal numbers of distinct sequences between patients and controls, and rare events from HIV-infected data were overweighted by size-matching. Pairing of alpha and beta chains was not determined in the samples. By Jaccard index and by the count of highly shared sequences, healthy controls shared more CDR3s between individuals than HIV+ patients did. Size-matched repertoire data did not replicate the apparent post-therapy recovery of the Gini index in HIV-infected patients. Processing was restricted to sixteen HIV-infected individuals, which the authors judged to be a major constraint on the generalizability of the findings.

Since whole blood was used without any cell fractionation, the repertoire reflected all peripheral T cells in unsorted form. For RNA extraction, 2.5 to 3 ml of peripheral blood was drawn into Tempus tubes. The first sixteen eligible patients were processed from the enrolled HIV-infected adults, who had not yet received antiretroviral therapy and were about to begin treatment. Patients were deemed ineligible for enrollment if they had febrile or AIDS-related illness, tumors, hepatitis B or C coinfection, immunomodulatory therapy, recent vaccination or treatment interruptions. Residual genomic DNA was removed with the TURBO-DNase kit and globin mRNA was depleted with GLOBINclear. Just before antiretroviral therapy was started, pretreatment blood was collected from HIV-infected patients. Reverse transcription of approximately 500 ng RNA was performed with SuperScript III using primers directed against the alpha and beta constant regions. Separate libraries for the alpha and beta chains were generated through chain-specific third strand synthesis that incorporated multiplexing indices. In the protocol, all rearrangements within a chain were amplified with a single primer pair so that primer bias was avoided, and molecular barcodes were added to each cDNA molecule. The SP2 sequencing primer site and a random hexamer were carried on a 5' RACE adapter, to which purified cDNA was joined by T4 RNA Ligase 1. Second strand synthesis was primed from the SP2 site with Phusion polymerase, using slow temperature ramps to favor optimal annealing. Two random hexamer sequences, both added before amplification and joined together, made up the 12-nucleotide barcode of each molecule. P5 and P7 adapter elements plus a second index were added in a short first PCR, which was followed by a 23-cycle amplification PCR with P5s and P7 primers. Libraries received about 30 PCR cycles in total, were quantified on a Qubit, sized on a Bioanalyzer, and diluted to 4 nM. The normalized libraries were sequenced on an Illumina MiSeq using 2 x 250 paired-end kits. MinElute columns were the means by which the reverse transcription reactions were cleaned up, and the reactions were eluted into 10 ul Tris-Cl. Adapter ligations ran for around 25 hours at 16 degrees C and were afterwards cleaned with AMPure XP beads at a 1:1 ratio. Concerning the study's data processing: A modified Decombinator that output V, J, insert and barcode information was used to process the demultiplexed FASTQ files. Sequences that shared a barcode but differed from the dominant sequence were discarded as errors, and original cDNA molecules were estimated by counting barcodes clustered at Levenshtein distance 3. The R packages ineq, vegan, igraph and RCytoscape were used for downstream analyses, with IMGT nomenclature and CDR3 definitions applied. V gene usage was calculated across distinct sequences, with every TCR tallied a single time to avoid skew from clonal expansion. Within a donor, similarity networks joined unique CDR3 amino acid sequences in every case where two of them were separated by a single Levenshtein edit. Published HIV-specific CDR3s (approximately 84 alpha, fewer than 900 beta) and CMV-specific CDR3s (around twelve alpha, around 250 beta) were assembled and queried against the repertoires. Random subsampling to size-matched repertoires showed patients' decreased diversity was not caused by their lower sequence numbers. The public reads were run again by TCRdb, first through fastp at Q25 and then through MiXCR, and only productive beta chains were kept. Every distinct CDR3 protein forms one entry, paired with its most common genes and DNA. TCRdb assigned the V and J calls; the authors' analysis was not used. In all, the sample holds 7,000 to 8,500 distinct CDR3 sequences, and over 5% of those were seen once. The top ten clones comprise less than 25% of the sample.

Inclusive of the bounding cysteine and phenylalanine, the CDR3 is 15 residues long. The CDR3 DNA has 45 bases and is translated from base 1. Germline trimming amounts to 2 bases on V and 5 bases on J, with 6 as the count of junction bases outside the gene matches. Looking up the germline V gene (reference sequence) yields CDR1 SEHNR and CDR2 FQNEAQ. Rearrangement joined TRBV7-9 to TRBJ2-5; a stretch of 9 junction bases matches TRBD1. The sequence derives from an adult with HIV infection. Sample: blood, taken before antiretroviral therapy. This receptor has the CDR3 CASSLRDRVTETQYF. The sequenced DNA is TGTGCCAGCAGCTTAAGGGACAGGGTAACGGAGACCCAGTACTTC. Full variable domain (CDR3 extended with the reference TRBV7-9 and TRBJ2-5 proteins): DTGVSQNPRHKITKRGQNVTFRCDPISEHNRLYWYRQTLGQGPEFLTYFQNEAQLEKSRLLSDRFSAERPKGSFSTLEIQRTEQGDSAMYLCASSLRDRVTETQYFGPGTRLLVL.